The sequence of this TCR beta chain was determined in a study of molecular identifiers for immune sequencing clone quantification. Study-level points and caveats: Identical TCR molecules can share a barcode, and this sharing could underestimate highly expanded clone sizes.

Listed TCR primers, together with previously described methods, were used for the bulk TCR libraries. TCRdb re-derived calls from the PCR reads in MiXCR, one entry per CDR3 protein. The sample comprises roughly 90,000 distinct CDR3 sequences, about 23% of which are singletons, and 0.6% to 0.9% rests with the top ten. About this clonotype: Its antigen remains unknown.

With 0 bases removed from V and 4 bases from J, the gap between germline ends came to 14 bases. CDR3 length equals 16 residues. The germline V gene has CDR1 MNHEY and CDR2 SVGEGT. The sample was naive CD8+ T cells from blood, with Jurkat cell RNA spiked in. As for subset: FACS-sorted CD8+CD4-CCR7+CD45RA+ naive T cells. This clonotype was sampled from a human donor in good health. Some libraries in this study had Jurkat cell RNA spiked in. The chain links TRBV6-2 or TRBV6-3 to TRBJ2-3, with D unresolved. In DNA, the CDR3 is TGTGCCAGCAGTTACTCGTATGACAAGATCGCAGATACGCAGTATTTT. Amino acid sequence: CASSYSYDKIADTQYF.